Listed below are T cell receptor beta chains from one sample, sequenced in a study of blood T cells in healthy people across ages. TCRdb independently ran MiXCR on the 5' RACE reads; one entry per CDR3 protein. The sample lists 1.5 million or so distinct CDR3 sequences; around 40% were seen once. Sequencing was performed on blood. These receptors came from a woman younger than 30 in good health. The CDR3 runs from the conserved cysteine through the conserved F or W. Fields, in order: J gene, V gene, D gene, clone size, CDR3 protein, CDR3 DNA. A D gene is named only where the DNA matches it firmly. Clone size, where shown, is once, few, many, or a class for clones that have expanded.

j_call: TRBJ1-5; v_call: TRBV2; d_call: .; clone_size: .; cdr3_aa: CASRGVSKYQPQHF; cdr3_nt: TGTGCCAGCAGGGGGGTATCCAAGTATCAGCCCCAGCATTTT
j_call: TRBJ1-1; v_call: TRBV5-1; d_call: .; clone_size: .; cdr3_aa: CASSLARGPEAFF; cdr3_nt: TGCGCCAGCAGCTTGGCCAGGGGACCTGAAGCTTTCTTT
j_call: TRBJ2-7; v_call: TRBV11-2; d_call: .; clone_size: .; cdr3_aa: CASSSASEQYF; cdr3_nt: TGTGCCAGCAGCTCCGCGTCCGAGCAGTACTTC
j_call: TRBJ1-1; v_call: TRBV12-3/TRBV12-4; d_call: .; clone_size: .; cdr3_aa: CASTNPWVRGMNTEAFF; cdr3_nt: TGTGCCAGCACCAACCCTTGGGTTCGGGGAATGAACACTGAAGCTTTCTTT
j_call: TRBJ2-3; v_call: TRBV12-3/TRBV12-4; d_call: TRBD2; clone_size: .; cdr3_aa: CASKRSASGRTDTQYF; cdr3_nt: TGTGCCAGCAAACGGTCGGCTAGCGGGAGAACAGATACGCAGTATTTT
j_call: TRBJ2-7; v_call: TRBV10-1; d_call: .; clone_size: once; cdr3_aa: CASSEPQRTEQYF; cdr3_nt: TGCGCCAGCAGTGAGCCCCAGAGGACCGAGCAGTACTTC
j_call: TRBJ2-7; v_call: TRBV3-1; d_call: .; clone_size: many; cdr3_aa: CASSQVAYEQYF; cdr3_nt: TGCGCCAGCAGCCAAGTGGCGTACGAGCAGTACTTC
j_call: TRBJ1-2; v_call: TRBV30; d_call: .; clone_size: few; cdr3_aa: CAWRGGARGNYGYTF; cdr3_nt: TGTGCCTGGAGAGGCGGGGCCAGAGGTAACTATGGCTACACCTTC
j_call: TRBJ2-7; v_call: TRBV20-1; d_call: TRBD1; clone_size: .; cdr3_aa: CSALITGGAYNEQYF; cdr3_nt: TGCAGTGCACTTATAACAGGGGGCGCATACAATGAGCAGTACTTC
j_call: TRBJ1-5; v_call: TRBV19; d_call: .; clone_size: few; cdr3_aa: CASSEYLGQPQHF; cdr3_nt: TGTGCCAGTAGTGAGTATTTGGGGCAGCCCCAGCATTTT
j_call: TRBJ2-7; v_call: TRBV9; d_call: .; clone_size: many; cdr3_aa: CASSVGDEQYF; cdr3_nt: TGTGCCAGCAGCGTAGGGGACGAGCAGTACTTC
j_call: TRBJ1-2; v_call: TRBV4-1; d_call: .; clone_size: few; cdr3_aa: CASSPSSRVNYGYTF; cdr3_nt: TGCGCCAGCAGCCCTTCTAGCAGGGTAAACTATGGCTACACCTTC
j_call: TRBJ2-1; v_call: TRBV7-2; d_call: .; clone_size: .; cdr3_aa: CAGSHYGGGPNEQFF; cdr3_nt: TGTGCCGGCAGCCATTATGGGGGGGGGCCAAATGAGCAGTTCTTC
j_call: TRBJ2-5; v_call: TRBV7-2; d_call: .; clone_size: many; cdr3_aa: CASSLGGSLETQYF; cdr3_nt: TGTGCCAGCAGCTTAGGGGGCTCGTTAGAGACCCAGTACTTC
j_call: TRBJ2-3; v_call: TRBV14; d_call: .; clone_size: few; cdr3_aa: CASSQGWGDTQYF; cdr3_nt: TGTGCCAGCAGCCAAGGTTGGGGAGATACGCAGTATTTT
j_call: TRBJ2-1; v_call: TRBV20-1; d_call: TRBD2; clone_size: .; cdr3_aa: CSALGLAGNDEQFF; cdr3_nt: TGCAGTGCTCTGGGACTAGCGGGAAACGATGAGCAGTTCTTC
j_call: TRBJ2-3; v_call: TRBV9; d_call: .; clone_size: .; cdr3_aa: CASSVGVGSTSTDTQYF; cdr3_nt: TGTGCCAGCAGCGTGGGGGTTGGCAGTACTAGCACAGATACGCAGTATTTT
j_call: TRBJ1-5; v_call: TRBV7-8; d_call: .; clone_size: few; cdr3_aa: CASSSSRINQPQHF; cdr3_nt: TGTGCCAGCAGCTCCTCAAGAATAAATCAGCCCCAGCATTTT
j_call: TRBJ2-2; v_call: TRBV5-1; d_call: .; clone_size: few; cdr3_aa: CASSLEQGLAGELFF; cdr3_nt: TGCGCCAGCAGCTTGGAACAGGGCCTAGCCGGGGAGCTGTTTTTT
j_call: TRBJ2-1; v_call: TRBV29-1; d_call: .; clone_size: few; cdr3_aa: CSAPGDSYNEQFF; cdr3_nt: TGCAGCGCCCCAGGGGACTCCTACAATGAGCAGTTCTTC
j_call: TRBJ2-7; v_call: TRBV6-5; d_call: .; clone_size: .; cdr3_aa: CASSYWDKSYEQYF; cdr3_nt: TGTGCCAGCAGTTACTGGGACAAGTCGTACGAGCAGTACTTC
j_call: TRBJ1-1; v_call: TRBV6-2/TRBV6-3; d_call: .; clone_size: .; cdr3_aa: CASSYGRAAFF; cdr3_nt: TGTGCCAGCAGTTATGGCAGGGCGGCTTTCTTT
j_call: TRBJ1-2; v_call: TRBV7-2; d_call: .; clone_size: .; cdr3_aa: CASSASGTYDYGYTF; cdr3_nt: TGTGCCAGCAGCGCCTCCGGGACGTACGACTATGGCTACACCTTC
j_call: TRBJ2-7; v_call: TRBV12-3/TRBV12-4; d_call: .; clone_size: once; cdr3_aa: CASSRFHTQYF; cdr3_nt: TGTGCCAGCAGTCGCTTCCACACCCAGTACTTC
j_call: TRBJ2-1; v_call: TRBV24-1; d_call: TRBD2; clone_size: .; cdr3_aa: CATSDPRTSGESYNEQFF; cdr3_nt: TGTGCCACCAGTGATCCCCGGACTAGCGGGGAGTCCTACAATGAGCAGTTCTTC
j_call: TRBJ1-2; v_call: TRBV29-1; d_call: .; clone_size: .; cdr3_aa: CSVEGYGETSYGYTF; cdr3_nt: TGCAGCGTTGAAGGGTACGGGGAAACCTCCTATGGCTATACCTTC
j_call: TRBJ1-1; v_call: TRBV7-9; d_call: .; clone_size: .; cdr3_aa: CASSPYHGEGVTEAFF; cdr3_nt: TGTGCCAGCAGCCCATATCACGGGGAAGGGGTCACTGAAGCTTTCTTT
j_call: TRBJ1-1; v_call: TRBV12-3/TRBV12-4; d_call: .; clone_size: few; cdr3_aa: CASLEAPEAFF; cdr3_nt: TGTGCCTCACTCGAGGCCCCTGAAGCTTTCTTT
j_call: TRBJ2-3; v_call: TRBV7-3; d_call: .; clone_size: .; cdr3_aa: CASGGGTVTDTQYF; cdr3_nt: TGTGCCAGCGGTGGAGGGACCGTCACAGATACGCAGTATTTT
j_call: TRBJ1-3; v_call: TRBV29-1; d_call: .; clone_size: .; cdr3_aa: CSVEDQALRSGNTIYF; cdr3_nt: TGCAGCGTTGAAGATCAGGCGTTGCGCTCTGGAAACACCATATATTTT
j_call: TRBJ1-2; v_call: TRBV10-3; d_call: TRBD1; clone_size: .; cdr3_aa: CAISESGTGGKDGYTF; cdr3_nt: TGTGCCATCAGTGAGTCCGGGACAGGGGGCAAAGATGGCTACACCTTC
j_call: TRBJ1-2; v_call: TRBV27; d_call: TRBD1; clone_size: .; cdr3_aa: CASSPYTGTGLNYGYTF; cdr3_nt: TGTGCCAGCAGTCCATATACCGGGACAGGGTTGAACTATGGCTACACCTTC
j_call: TRBJ2-1; v_call: TRBV10-3; d_call: .; clone_size: .; cdr3_aa: CASGGTVYNEQFF; cdr3_nt: TGTGCCAGCGGAGGGACAGTATACAATGAGCAGTTCTTC
j_call: TRBJ1-2; v_call: TRBV21-1; d_call: .; clone_size: .; cdr3_aa: CASSKQGAGSYGYTF; cdr3_nt: TGTGCCAGCAGCAAACAGGGGGCGGGTAGTTATGGCTACACCTTC
j_call: TRBJ1-2; v_call: TRBV20-1; d_call: .; clone_size: .; cdr3_aa: CSASGPRAGGGYTF; cdr3_nt: TGCAGTGCTTCGGGGCCTAGGGCGGGCGGCGGCTACACCTTC
j_call: TRBJ1-5; v_call: TRBV7-9; d_call: .; clone_size: .; cdr3_aa: CASSLWGKDNQPQHF; cdr3_nt: TGTGCCAGCAGCCTGTGGGGGAAGGACAATCAGCCCCAGCATTTT
j_call: TRBJ2-6; v_call: TRBV27; d_call: .; clone_size: .; cdr3_aa: CASTASPSGANVLTF; cdr3_nt: TGTGCCTCCACCGCCTCTCCCTCTGGGGCCAACGTCCTGACTTTC
j_call: TRBJ2-7; v_call: TRBV4-3; d_call: TRBD1; clone_size: few; cdr3_aa: CASSQESTGAGNYEQYF; cdr3_nt: TGCGCCAGCAGCCAAGAAAGTACAGGGGCTGGGAATTACGAGCAGTACTTC
j_call: TRBJ1-1; v_call: TRBV29-1; d_call: .; clone_size: .; cdr3_aa: CSAIRLNMNTEAFF; cdr3_nt: TGCAGCGCTATAAGACTTAACATGAACACTGAAGCTTTCTTT